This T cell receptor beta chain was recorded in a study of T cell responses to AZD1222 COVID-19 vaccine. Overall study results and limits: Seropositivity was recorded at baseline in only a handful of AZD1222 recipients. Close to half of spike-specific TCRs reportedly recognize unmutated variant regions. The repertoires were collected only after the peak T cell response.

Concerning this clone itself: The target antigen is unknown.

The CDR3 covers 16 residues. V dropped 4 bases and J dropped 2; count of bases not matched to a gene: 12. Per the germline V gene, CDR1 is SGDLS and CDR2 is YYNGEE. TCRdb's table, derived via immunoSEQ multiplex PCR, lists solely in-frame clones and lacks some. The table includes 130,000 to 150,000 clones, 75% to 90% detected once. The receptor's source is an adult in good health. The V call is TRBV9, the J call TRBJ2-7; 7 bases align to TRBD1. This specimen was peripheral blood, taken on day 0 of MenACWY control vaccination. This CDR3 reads CASSPRALGTAYEQYF. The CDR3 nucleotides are TGTGCCAGCAGCCCCCGAGCCCTAGGGACAGCCTACGAGCAGTACTTC.